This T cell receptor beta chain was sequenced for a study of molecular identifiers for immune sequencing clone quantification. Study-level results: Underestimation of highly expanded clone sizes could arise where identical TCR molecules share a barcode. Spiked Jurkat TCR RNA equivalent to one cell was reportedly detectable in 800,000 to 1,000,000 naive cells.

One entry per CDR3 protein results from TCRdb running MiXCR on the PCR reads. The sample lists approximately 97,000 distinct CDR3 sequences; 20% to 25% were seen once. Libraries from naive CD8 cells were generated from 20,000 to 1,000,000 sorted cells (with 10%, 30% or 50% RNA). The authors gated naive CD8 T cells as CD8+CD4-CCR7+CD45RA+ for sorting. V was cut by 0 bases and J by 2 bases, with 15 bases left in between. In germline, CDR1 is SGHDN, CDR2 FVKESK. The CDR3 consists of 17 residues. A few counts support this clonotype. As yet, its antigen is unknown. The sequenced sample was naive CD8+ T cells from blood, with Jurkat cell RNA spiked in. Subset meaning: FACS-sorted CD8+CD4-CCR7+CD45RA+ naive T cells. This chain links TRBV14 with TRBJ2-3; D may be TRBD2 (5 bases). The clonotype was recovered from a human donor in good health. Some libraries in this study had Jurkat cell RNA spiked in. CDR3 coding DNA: TGTGCCAGCAGCCAAGAAAGGGTAGCGCTCAACACAGATACGCAGTATTTT. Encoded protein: CASSQERVALNTDTQYF.